Listed here is a single T cell receptor beta chain. Germline assignment: CDR1 LGHNT and CDR2 FRNRAP. This CDR3 has 17 residues. V was trimmed by 3 bases and J by 0 bases, leaving 17 bases between them. This specimen comes from a study of blood T cells in healthy people across ages. Together with a sample-barcoded 5' primer, a J-beta primer mix was included in a second PCR lasting roughly 6 to 12 cycles. TCRdb called the 5' RACE reads again in MiXCR, with one record for every CDR3 protein. The repertoire holds over 1,500,000 distinct CDR3 sequences, with more than 35% as singletons. The sequenced sample consisted of blood. The sequence came from a human donor in good health. This chain uses TRBV12-5 with TRBJ1-1, with D maybe TRBD1 (5 bases). DNA for the CDR3: TGTGCTAGTGGTTTTTGGGCAGGGACCTACATGAACACTGAAGCTTTCTTT. It translates to CASGFWAGTYMNTEAFF.